This TCR beta chain is drawn from a study of T cell responses to AZD1222 COVID-19 vaccine. On the study more broadly: Pooled samples include second doses given at about 4 or 12 weeks.

Study-wide results and caveats: Seropositive status at baseline applied to only five or six AZD1222 recipients. Nearly half of the spike-specific TCRs reportedly recognize variant regions that carry no mutations.

Details on this clone: Its antigen remains unidentified.

The V gene lost 0 bases and the J gene lost 0 bases, with 16 bases spanning the gap. The CDR3 runs to 18 residues. Looked up from germline, CDR1 is SGDLS and CDR2 is YYNGEE. Clones were read by immunoSEQ multiplex PCR, and TCRdb kept only the in-frame ones, dropping some. The sample holds 150,000 or so clones, 92% seen once. Sequencing used peripheral blood, obtained on day 0 of AZD1222 vaccination. The sequence was collected from an adult in good health. This chain connects TRBV9 to TRBJ1-3; no clear D gene. This chain's CDR3 is CASSVGAATFLSGNTIYF. The DNA for the CDR3 is TGTGCCAGCAGCGTAGGGGCAGCTACTTTCCTCTCTGGAAACACCATATATTTT.